These 15 T cell receptor beta chains came from one sample sequenced in a study of blood T cell repertoires in COVID-19. Only in-frame clones appear in the TCRdb table, and some are missing; sequencing was by immunoSEQ multiplex PCR. Of about 310,000 clones in the sample, around 90% were seen once. Sequencing was carried out using PBMCs or T cells enriched from blood (not recorded which). The origin of the receptors is a woman between 18 and 30 years old with acute COVID-19.

CDR3 protein: CASSFFEGAAFF. The DNA for the CDR3 is TGTGCCAGCAGCTTTTTTGAGGGAGCGGCTTTCTTT. The V gene is TRBV7-9, the J gene TRBJ1-1; D is unclear. This CDR3 has 12 amino acids. Deletions cut 3 bases from V and 11 bases from J, with 13 bases between. The germline V gene encodes CDR1 SEHNR and CDR2 FQNEAQ (reference sequence).

This clone was counted between two and nine times. This rearrangement joins TRBV7-9 to TRBJ1-4, with D unclear. The CDR3 sequence is 18 residues long. Germline V gene data show CDR1 as SEHNR and CDR2 as FQNEAQ (reference sequence). Trimming cost V 0 bases and J 3 bases, with 17 bases left between them. The CDR3 loop is CASSLASGRLGANEKLFF. The CDR3 nucleotides are TGTGCCAGCAGCTTAGCCTCTGGTAGGCTTGGAGCTAATGAAAAACTGTTTTTT.

V is TRBV5-1 and J is TRBJ2-4; TRBD1 is a possible D gene (6 bases). The CDR3 spans 15 residues. Trimming took off 4 bases at V and 5 bases at J, with 16 bases between the two ends. Germline V gene sequence: CDR1 SGHRS, CDR2 YFSETQ. The CDR3 sequence is CASSGPGTIQNIQYF. DNA for the CDR3: TGCGCCAGCAGCGGGCCCGGGACAATCCAAAACATTCAGTACTTC.

This clone has just one count. CDR3 sequence (DNA): TGTGCCAGCAGCCTGGGCCTGGGCACTGAAGCTTTCTTT. Its translation is CASSLGLGTEAFF. The rearrangement joins TRBV27 to TRBJ1-1; no reliable D call. The CDR3 spans 13 residues. The germline V gene encodes CDR1 MNHEY and CDR2 SMNVEV (reference sequence). V dropped 6 bases and J dropped 4 bases, with 12 bases sitting between them.

The V gene is TRBV28, the J gene TRBJ2-1; 9 nucleotides align to TRBD2. This CDR3 is built from 18 residues. The V gene's germline CDR1 is MDHEN and CDR2 SYDVKM. Trimming cost V 5 bases and J 6 bases; bases outside gene matches: 17. This chain's CDR3 is CASSRLGVAGGPGNEQFF. As DNA, the CDR3 is TGTGCCAGCAGTCGCTTAGGGGTGGCGGGAGGGCCGGGCAATGAGCAGTTCTTC. Supplemented by reference TRBV28 and TRBJ2-1, the full variable domain reads DVKVTQSSRYLVKRTGEKVFLECVQDMDHENMFWYRQDPGLGLRLIYFSYDVKMKEKGDIPEGYSVSREKKERFSLILESASTNQTSMYLCASSRLGVAGGPGNEQFFGPGTRLTVL.

This clone was observed a single time. The gene calls are TRBV20-1 and TRBJ1-5, with D unclear. The CDR3 is 14 amino acids. Deletions cut 3 bases from V and 7 bases from J, with 16 bases between. CDR1 and CDR2 (germline): DFQATT, SNEGSKA (reference sequence). CDR3 in DNA: TGCAGTGCTAGTGGGAGGGATTTAAGCCAGCCCCAGCATTTT. It is translated as CSASGRDLSQPQHF.

This chain joins TRBV19 and TRBJ1-6, with 10 nucleotides matching TRBD1. Germline CDR1 is LNHDA and CDR2 is SQIVND (reference sequence). This CDR3 is built from 17 residues. Trimming at V came to 3 bases and at J to 9 bases, leaving 11 bases not matched to a gene. The CDR3 reads CASSIIGQGEVGSPLHF. CDR3 bases: TGTGCCAGTAGTATCATAGGACAGGGGGAGGTCGGTTCACCCCTCCACTTT. The whole variable domain, remainder taken from reference TRBV19 and TRBJ1-6, is DGGITQSPKYLFRKEGQNVTLSCEQNLNHDAMYWYRQDPGQGLRLIYYSQIVNDFQKGDIAEGYSVSREKKESFPLTVTSAQKNPTAFYLCASSIIGQGEVGSPLHFGNGTRLTVT.

This rearrangement joins TRBV27 to TRBJ2-7; TRBD1 is a possible D gene (5 bases). Per germline, CDR1 MNHEY and CDR2 SMNVEV (reference sequence). V was cut by 3 bases and J by 2 bases, with 8 bases left in between. The CDR3 length is 13 residues. Here the CDR3 reads CASSFGATYEQYF. Here the CDR3 DNA reads TGTGCCAGCAGTTTTGGGGCGACCTACGAGCAGTACTTC.

The chain recombines TRBV19 with TRBJ2-2; 10 bases align to TRBD1. V shed 5 bases and J 5 bases; nucleotides not matched to a gene: 8. The CDR3 runs 16 residues. Germline CDR1 reads LNHDA; CDR2 reads SQIVND (reference sequence). The CDR3 DNA reads TGTGCCAGTAGTCCCCGGGACAGGGGACAGACCGGGGAGCTGTTTTTT. Encoded protein: CASSPRDRGQTGELFF.

The rearrangement joins TRBV7-2 to TRBJ1-6; 8 bases fit TRBD1. V lost 5 bases and J lost 13; bases outside the gene matches: 16. The CDR3 extends over 16 amino acids. Germline CDR1 SGHTA, CDR2 FQGNSA. The CDR3 loop reads CASSARSRGQYSPLHF. DNA of the CDR3: TGTGCCAGCAGCGCACGAAGCAGGGGGCAGTACTCTCCCCTCCACTTT.

V usage is TRBV7-9 and J usage is TRBJ2-3; 11 bases fit TRBD2. J lost 3 bases, V lost 4 bases, and 12 bases had no gene match. This CDR3 comprises 18 residues. CDR1 is SEHNR, CDR2 FQNEAQ, per germline (reference sequence). CDR3 sequence reads: CASSSTNPGLAETDTQYF. The CDR3 nucleotides read TGTGCCAGCAGCTCAACGAACCCGGGACTAGCGGAGACAGATACGCAGTATTTT.

The gene calls are TRBV14 and TRBJ1-1; TRBD1 matches 7 bases. After removal of 0 bases from V and 6 bases from J, the junction contained 4 bases not matched to a gene. The CDR3 totals 14 residues. The germline CDR1 and CDR2 sequences are SGHDN and FVKESK. CDR3 nucleotide sequence: TGTGCCAGCAGCCAAGAGTACAGGGGCGCTGAAGCTTTCTTT. As protein: CASSQEYRGAEAFF.

The chain employs TRBV5-1 and TRBJ2-1, with TRBD2 identical over 9 bases. With 7 bases clipped from V and 5 bases from J, the junction kept 7 bases outside the gene matches. This CDR3 contains 14 residues. CDR1 and CDR2 (germline): SGHRS, YFSETQ. CDR3: CASAGGRVDNEQFF. CDR3 bases: TGCGCCAGCGCGGGCGGGAGGGTCGACAATGAGCAGTTCTTC.

The chain recombines TRBV28 with TRBJ2-7, with 7 bases fitting TRBD1. CDR1 is MDHEN, CDR2 SYDVKM, per germline. Trimming at V came to 7 bases and at J to 3 bases, leaving 9 bases not matched to a gene. This CDR3 contains 14 residues. The DNA for the CDR3 is TGTGCCAGCACCTCCCCGGGACAGATCTACGAGCAGTACTTC. Its protein is CASTSPGQIYEQYF.

V gene TRBV19 combines with J gene TRBJ1-2; TRBD1 matches at 7 bases. Trimming took 6 bases from V and 8 from J; bases not matched to a gene: 6. The germline CDR1 and CDR2 sequences are LNHDA and SQIVND (reference sequence). The CDR3 extends over 12 amino acids. CDR3 nucleotide sequence: TGTGCCAGTAGAGGGGGCGCGGAGGGCTACACCTTC. Its translation: CASRGGAEGYTF.